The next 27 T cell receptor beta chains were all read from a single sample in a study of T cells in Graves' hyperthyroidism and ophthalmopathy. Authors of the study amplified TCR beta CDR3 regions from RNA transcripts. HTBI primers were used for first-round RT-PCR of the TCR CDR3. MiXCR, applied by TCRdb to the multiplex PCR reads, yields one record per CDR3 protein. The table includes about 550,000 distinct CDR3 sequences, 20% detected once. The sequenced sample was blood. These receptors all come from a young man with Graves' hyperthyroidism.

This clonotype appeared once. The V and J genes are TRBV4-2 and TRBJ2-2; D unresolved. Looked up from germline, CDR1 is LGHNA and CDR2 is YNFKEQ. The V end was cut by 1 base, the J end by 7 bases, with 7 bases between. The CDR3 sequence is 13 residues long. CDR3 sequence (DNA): TGTGCCAGCAGCCAAGTAAACGACGGGGAGCTGTTTTTT. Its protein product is CASSQVNDGELFF.

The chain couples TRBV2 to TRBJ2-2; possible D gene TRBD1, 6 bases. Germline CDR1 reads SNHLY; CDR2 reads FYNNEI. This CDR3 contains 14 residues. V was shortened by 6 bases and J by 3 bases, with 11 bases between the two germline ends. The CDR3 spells CASSKDSYTGELFF. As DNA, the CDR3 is TGTGCCAGCAGCAAGGACAGCTACACCGGGGAGCTGTTTTTT. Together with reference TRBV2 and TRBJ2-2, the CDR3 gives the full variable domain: EPEVTQTPSHQVTQMGQEVILRCVPISNHLYFYWYRQILGQKVEFLVSFYNNEISEKSEIFDDQFSVERPDGSNFTLKIRSTKLEDSAMYFCASSKDSYTGELFFGEGSRLTVL.

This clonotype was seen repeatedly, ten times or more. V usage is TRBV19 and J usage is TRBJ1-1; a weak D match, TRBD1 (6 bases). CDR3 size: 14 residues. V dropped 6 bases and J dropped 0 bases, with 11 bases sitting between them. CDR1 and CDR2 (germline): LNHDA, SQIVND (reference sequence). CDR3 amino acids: CASSPGTMNTEAFF. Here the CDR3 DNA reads TGTGCCAGTAGCCCCGGGACAATGAACACTGAAGCTTTCTTT.

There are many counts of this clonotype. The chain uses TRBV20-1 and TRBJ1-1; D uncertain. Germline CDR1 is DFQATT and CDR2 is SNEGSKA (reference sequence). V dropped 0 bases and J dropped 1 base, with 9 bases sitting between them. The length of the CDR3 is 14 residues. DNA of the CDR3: TGCAGTGCTAGAGACCCCGACCAGAACACTGAAGCTTTCTTT. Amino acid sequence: CSARDPDQNTEAFF.

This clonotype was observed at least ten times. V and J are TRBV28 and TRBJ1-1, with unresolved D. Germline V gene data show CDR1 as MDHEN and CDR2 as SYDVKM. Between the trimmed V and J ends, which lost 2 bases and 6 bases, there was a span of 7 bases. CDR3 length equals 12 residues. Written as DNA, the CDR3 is TGTGCCAGCAGTTTACCAGCAGCTGAAGCTTTCTTT. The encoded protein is CASSLPAAEAFF. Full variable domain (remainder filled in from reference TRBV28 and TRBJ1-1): DVKVTQSSRYLVKRTGEKVFLECVQDMDHENMFWYRQDPGLGLRLIYFSYDVKMKEKGDIPEGYSVSREKKERFSLILESASTNQTSMYLCASSLPAAEAFFGQGTRLTVV.

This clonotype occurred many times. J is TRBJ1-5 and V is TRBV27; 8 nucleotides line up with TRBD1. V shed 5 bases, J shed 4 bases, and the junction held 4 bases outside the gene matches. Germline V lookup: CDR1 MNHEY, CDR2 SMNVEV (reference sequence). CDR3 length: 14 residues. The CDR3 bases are TGTGCCAGCAGTAGACAGGGGTATAATCAGCCCCAGCATTTT. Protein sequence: CASSRQGYNQPQHF.

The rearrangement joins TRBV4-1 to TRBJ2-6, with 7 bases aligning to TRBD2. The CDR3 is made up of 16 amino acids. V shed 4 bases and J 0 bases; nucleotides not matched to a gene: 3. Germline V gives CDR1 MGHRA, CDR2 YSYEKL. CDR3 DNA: TGCGCCAGCAGCCGGGGAGGGGCCTCTGGGGCCAACGTCCTGACTTTC. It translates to CASSRGGASGANVLTF.

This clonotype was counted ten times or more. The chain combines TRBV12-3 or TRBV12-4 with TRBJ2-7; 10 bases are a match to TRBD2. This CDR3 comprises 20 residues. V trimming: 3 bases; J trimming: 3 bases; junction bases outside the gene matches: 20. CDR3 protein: CASSLRGLARFSTSDYEQYF. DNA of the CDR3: TGTGCCAGCAGTTTGAGGGGACTAGCGAGGTTTTCTACCTCTGACTACGAGCAGTACTTC.

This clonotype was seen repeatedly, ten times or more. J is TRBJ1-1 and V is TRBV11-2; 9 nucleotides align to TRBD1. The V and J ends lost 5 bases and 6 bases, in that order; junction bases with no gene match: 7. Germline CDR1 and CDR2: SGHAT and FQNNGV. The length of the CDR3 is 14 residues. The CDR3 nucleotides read TGTGCCAGCAGCCAAGACAGGGGGTTATCTGAAGCTTTCTTT. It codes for CASSQDRGLSEAFF.

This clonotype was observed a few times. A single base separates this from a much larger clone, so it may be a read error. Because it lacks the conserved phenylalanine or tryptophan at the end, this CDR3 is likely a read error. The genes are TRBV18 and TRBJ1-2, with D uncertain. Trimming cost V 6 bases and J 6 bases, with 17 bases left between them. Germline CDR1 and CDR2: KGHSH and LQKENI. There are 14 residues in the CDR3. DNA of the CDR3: TGTGCCAGCTCCGGACTGGGCGGGGAAGATGGCTACACCGTC. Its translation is CASSGLGGEDGYTV.

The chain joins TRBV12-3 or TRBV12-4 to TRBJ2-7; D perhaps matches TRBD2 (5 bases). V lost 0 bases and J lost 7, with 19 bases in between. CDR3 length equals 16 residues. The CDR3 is CASSLALGSKREEQYF. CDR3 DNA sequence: TGTGCCAGCAGTTTAGCGCTAGGCAGTAAACGGGAAGAGCAGTACTTC.

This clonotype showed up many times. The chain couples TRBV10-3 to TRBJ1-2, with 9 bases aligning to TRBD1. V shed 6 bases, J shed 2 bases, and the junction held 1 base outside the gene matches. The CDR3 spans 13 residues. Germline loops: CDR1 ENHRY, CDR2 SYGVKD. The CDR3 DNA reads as TGTGCCATCAGAGGGACAGGGAACTATGGCTACACCTTC. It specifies CAIRGTGNYGYTF.

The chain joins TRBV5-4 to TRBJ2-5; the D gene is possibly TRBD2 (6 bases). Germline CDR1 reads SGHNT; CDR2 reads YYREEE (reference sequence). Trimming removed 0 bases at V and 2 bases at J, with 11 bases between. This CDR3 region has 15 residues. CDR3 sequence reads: CASSLDNLAQETQYF. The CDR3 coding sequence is TGTGCCAGCAGCTTGGATAATCTAGCGCAAGAGACCCAGTACTTC.

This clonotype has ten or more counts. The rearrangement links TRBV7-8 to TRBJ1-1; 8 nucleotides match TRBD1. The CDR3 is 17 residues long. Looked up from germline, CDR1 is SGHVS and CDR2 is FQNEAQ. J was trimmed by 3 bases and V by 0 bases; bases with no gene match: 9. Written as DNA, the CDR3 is TGTGCCAGCAGCTTAGCGACGACAGGGGTGAGGTACACTGAAGCTTTCTTT. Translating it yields CASSLATTGVRYTEAFF.

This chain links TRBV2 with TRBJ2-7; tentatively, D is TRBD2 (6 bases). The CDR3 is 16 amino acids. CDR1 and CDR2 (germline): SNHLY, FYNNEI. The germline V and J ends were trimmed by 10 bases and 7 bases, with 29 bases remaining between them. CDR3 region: CATKAPDGGGIQEQYF. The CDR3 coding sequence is TGTGCCACCAAAGCCCCAGACGGAGGAGGGATTCAAGAGCAGTACTTC.

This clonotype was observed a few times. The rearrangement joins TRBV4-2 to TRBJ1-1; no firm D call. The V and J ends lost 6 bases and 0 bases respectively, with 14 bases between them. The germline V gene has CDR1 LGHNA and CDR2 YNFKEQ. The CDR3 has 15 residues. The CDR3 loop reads CASSRSAGVNTEAFF. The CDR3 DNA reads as TGTGCCAGCAGTCGTTCAGCTGGAGTGAACACTGAAGCTTTCTTT.

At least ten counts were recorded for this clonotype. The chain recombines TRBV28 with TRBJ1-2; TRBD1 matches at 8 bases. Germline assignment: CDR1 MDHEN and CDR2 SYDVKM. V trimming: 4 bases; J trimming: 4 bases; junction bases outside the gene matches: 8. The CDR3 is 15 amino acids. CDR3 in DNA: TGTGCCAGCAGTTCCGGGGGACAGGTTGTCTATGGCTACACCTTC. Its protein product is CASSSGGQVVYGYTF.

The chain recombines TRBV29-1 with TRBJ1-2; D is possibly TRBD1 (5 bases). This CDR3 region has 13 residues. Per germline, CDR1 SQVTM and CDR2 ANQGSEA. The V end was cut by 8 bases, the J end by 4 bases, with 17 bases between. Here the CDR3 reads CSTRPGGSYGYTF. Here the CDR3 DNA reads TGCAGCACCCGCCCTGGGGGTAGCTATGGCTACACCTTC.

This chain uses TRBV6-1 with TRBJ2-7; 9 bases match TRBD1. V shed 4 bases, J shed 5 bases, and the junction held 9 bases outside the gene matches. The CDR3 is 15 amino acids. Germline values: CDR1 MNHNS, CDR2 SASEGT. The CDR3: CASSVVPGQGDEQYF. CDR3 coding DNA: TGTGCCAGCAGTGTGGTGCCGGGACAGGGTGACGAGCAGTACTTC.

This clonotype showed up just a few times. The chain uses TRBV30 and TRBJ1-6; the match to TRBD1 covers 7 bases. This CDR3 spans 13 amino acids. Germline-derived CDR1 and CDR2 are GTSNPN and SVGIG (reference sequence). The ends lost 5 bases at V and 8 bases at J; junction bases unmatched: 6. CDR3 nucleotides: TGTGCCTGGCCCGACAGGGTAGATTCACCCCTCCACTTT. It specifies CAWPDRVDSPLHF. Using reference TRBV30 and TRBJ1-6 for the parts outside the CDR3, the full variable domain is SQTIHQWPATLVQPVGSPLSLECTVEGTSNPNLYWYRQAAGRGLQLLFYSVGIGQISSEVPQNLSASRPQDRQFILSSKKLLLSDSGFYLCAWPDRVDSPLHFGNGTRLTVT.

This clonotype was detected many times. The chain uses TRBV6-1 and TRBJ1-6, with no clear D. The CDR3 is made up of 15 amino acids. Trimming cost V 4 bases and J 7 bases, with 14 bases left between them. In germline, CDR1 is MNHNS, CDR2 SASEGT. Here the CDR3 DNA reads TGTGCCAGCAGTGGGAGAGGCAATGGCAATTCACCCCTCCACTTT. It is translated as CASSGRGNGNSPLHF.

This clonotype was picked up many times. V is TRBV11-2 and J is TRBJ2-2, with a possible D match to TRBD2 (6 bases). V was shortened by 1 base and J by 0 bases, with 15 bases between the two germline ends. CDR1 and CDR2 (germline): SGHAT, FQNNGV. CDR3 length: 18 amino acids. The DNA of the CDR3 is TGTGCCAGCAGCTTAGGTGGAGGGTACGGTGCGAACACCGGGGAGCTGTTTTTT. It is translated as CASSLGGGYGANTGELFF.

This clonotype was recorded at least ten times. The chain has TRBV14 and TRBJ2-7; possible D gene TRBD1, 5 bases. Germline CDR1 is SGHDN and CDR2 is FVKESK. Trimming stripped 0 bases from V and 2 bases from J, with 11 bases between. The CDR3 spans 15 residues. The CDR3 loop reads CASSQERNRPYEQYF. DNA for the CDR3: TGTGCCAGCAGCCAAGAACGTAACAGGCCCTACGAGCAGTACTTC.

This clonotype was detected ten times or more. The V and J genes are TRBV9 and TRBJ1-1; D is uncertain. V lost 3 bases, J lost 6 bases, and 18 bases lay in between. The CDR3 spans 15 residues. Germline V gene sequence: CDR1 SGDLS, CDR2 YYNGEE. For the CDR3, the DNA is TGTGCCAGCAGCGGCTCGGGCCTACTAGGAGCTGAAGCTTTCTTT. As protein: CASSGSGLLGAEAFF.

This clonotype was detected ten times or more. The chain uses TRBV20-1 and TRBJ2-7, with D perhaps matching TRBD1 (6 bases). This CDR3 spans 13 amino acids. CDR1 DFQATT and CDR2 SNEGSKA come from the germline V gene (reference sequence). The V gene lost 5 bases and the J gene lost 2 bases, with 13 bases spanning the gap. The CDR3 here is CSADSDRTYEQYF. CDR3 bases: TGCAGTGCTGACAGTGACAGGACCTACGAGCAGTACTTC.

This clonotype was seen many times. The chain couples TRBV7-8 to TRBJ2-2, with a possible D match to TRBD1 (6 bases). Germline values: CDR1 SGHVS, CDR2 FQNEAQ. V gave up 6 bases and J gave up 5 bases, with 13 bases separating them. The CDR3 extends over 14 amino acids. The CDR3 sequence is CASRARGGTGELFF. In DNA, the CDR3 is TGTGCCAGCAGGGCTAGAGGGGGAACCGGGGAGCTGTTTTTT.

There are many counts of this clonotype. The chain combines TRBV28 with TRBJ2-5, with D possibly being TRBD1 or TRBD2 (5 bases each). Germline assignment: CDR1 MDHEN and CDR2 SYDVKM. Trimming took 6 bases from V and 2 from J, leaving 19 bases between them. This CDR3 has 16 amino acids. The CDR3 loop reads CASSSPMGTGQETQYF. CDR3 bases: TGTGCCAGCAGCTCTCCAATGGGGACCGGACAAGAGACCCAGTACTTC.